This T cell receptor (beta chain) stems from a study of T-cell memory formation after mild COVID-19. Study as a whole: TCR clusters showed largely donor specificity. Study-level findings and limits: Clones that got smaller from day 15 to 85 had even CD4/CD8, while clones growing later tipped toward CD4+. In pre-infection memory, a portion of responding clones appeared, which suggested that cross-reactive memory joined.

This clonotype appeared many times. Its antigen is as yet unknown. One end of the junction varies from germline; a read error may be responsible. TCRalpha and TCRbeta libraries used 5'RACE with constant-segment primers and UMIs. In TCRdb, the 5' RACE reads were re-called with MiXCR into one record per CDR3 protein. This repertoire shows 30,000 or so distinct CDR3 sequences, around a fifth found once; its top ten account for roughly 1.4%. The sequence was collected from an adult who had mild COVID-19 (a few samples of this study predate the infection). Cell type and time point are not known. The sequenced sample consisted of PBMCs or a T cell subset sorted from them (not recorded which).

DNA of the CDR3: TGCAGTGCCAGAGACTTAAACGAAAAACTGTTTTTT. This translates into CSARDLNEKLFF. This sequence joins TRBV20-1 and TRBJ1-4, with D uncertain. Germline V gene lookup returns CDR1 DFQATT and CDR2 SNEGSKA (reference sequence). There are 12 residues in the CDR3.